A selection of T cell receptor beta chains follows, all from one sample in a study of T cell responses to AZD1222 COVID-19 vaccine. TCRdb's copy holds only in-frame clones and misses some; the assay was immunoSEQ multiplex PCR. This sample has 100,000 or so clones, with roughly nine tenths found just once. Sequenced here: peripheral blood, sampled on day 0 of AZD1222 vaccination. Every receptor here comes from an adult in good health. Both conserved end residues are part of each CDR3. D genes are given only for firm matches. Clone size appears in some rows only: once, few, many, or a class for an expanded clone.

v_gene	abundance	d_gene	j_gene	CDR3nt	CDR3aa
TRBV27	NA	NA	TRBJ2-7	TGTGCCAGCAGTGAATCGGGAGTGATGCGGGAGCAGTACTTC	CASSESGVMREQYF
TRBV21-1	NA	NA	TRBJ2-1	TGTGCCAGCAGCAAAGTGCCAGCGAGTTATCGGGATGAGCAGTTCTTC	CASSKVPASYRDEQFF
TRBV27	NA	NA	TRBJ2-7	TGTGCCAGCAGTTTATCCGGGGACGGGTCCTACGAGCAGTACTTC	CASSLSGDGSYEQYF
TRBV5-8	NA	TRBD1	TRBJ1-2	TGTGCCAGCAGCTCCAGGGGACAGGTTTATGGCTACACCTTC	CASSSRGQVYGYTF
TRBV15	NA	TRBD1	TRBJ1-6	TGTGCCACCAGCCGAGAGTCGGGACAGGGGTTTATCCCCCTCCACTTT	CATSRESGQGFIPLHF
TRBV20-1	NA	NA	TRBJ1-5	TGCAGTGCCAGTAAAGGGACCTACAATAGCAATCAGCCCCAGCATTTT	CSASKGTYNSNQPQHF
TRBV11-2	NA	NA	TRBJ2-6	TGTGCCAGCAGCTACGCGGGTTCTTCTCGGTCTGGGGCCAACGTCCTGACTTTC	CASSYAGSSRSGANVLTF
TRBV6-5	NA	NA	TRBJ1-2	TGTGCCAGCAGTTACTCAGGGAATACTCAAATGGGCTACACCTTC	CASSYSGNTQMGYTF
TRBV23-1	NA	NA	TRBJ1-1	TGCGCCAGCAGGCGCCAGCCGAACACTGAAGCTTTCTTT	CASRRQPNTEAFF
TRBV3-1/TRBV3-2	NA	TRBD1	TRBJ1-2	TGTGCCAGCAGCCAATTGCGGACAGGGGGCTATGGCTACACCTTC	CASSQLRTGGYGYTF
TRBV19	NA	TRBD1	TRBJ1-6	TGTGCCAGTAGCGCTCTCCCGGGACAGTCAAATTCACCCCTCCACTTT	CASSALPGQSNSPLHF
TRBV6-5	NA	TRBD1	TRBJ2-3	TGTGCCAGCACACAGGGGGCTCGGGATACGCAGTATTTT	CASTQGARDTQYF
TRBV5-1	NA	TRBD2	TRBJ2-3	TGCGCCAGCAGAAAGCGGGAGGCCACAGATACGCAGTATTTT	CASRKREATDTQYF
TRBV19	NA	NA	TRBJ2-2	TGTGCCAGTAGTACCCAACGCGGGGAGCTGTTTTTT	CASSTQRGELFF
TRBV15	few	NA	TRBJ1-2	TGTGCCACCACCCCGGGGCGGTTCCTTGGCTATGGCTACACCTTC	CATTPGRFLGYGYTF
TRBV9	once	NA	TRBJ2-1	TGTGCCAGCAGCGTACAATTATACGAAAATGAGCAGTTCTTC	CASSVQLYENEQFF
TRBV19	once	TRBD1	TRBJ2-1	TGTGCCAGTAGTATGGGGGCCCGTATAGGGGGCGCCTCAACGAAGCAGTTCTTC	CASSMGARIGGASTKQFF
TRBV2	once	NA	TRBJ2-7	TGTGCCAGCAGTGATACGAGAGTGGGGCAGTACTTC	CASSDTRVGQYF
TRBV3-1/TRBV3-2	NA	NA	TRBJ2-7	TGTGCCAGCAGCCAATACTCGGGAGCGGCGCAGTACTTC	CASSQYSGAAQYF
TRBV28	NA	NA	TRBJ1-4	TGTGCCAGCAGCTATGACAGCAGTAATGAAAAACTGTTTTTT	CASSYDSSNEKLFF
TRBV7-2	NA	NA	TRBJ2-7	TGTGCCAGCAGTTGGACTGGGACCTCCTACGAGCAGTACTTC	CASSWTGTSYEQYF
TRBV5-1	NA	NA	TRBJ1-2	TGCGCCAGCAGCTTGGGGGGCACAGGCGGAGATGGCTACACCTTC	CASSLGGTGGDGYTF
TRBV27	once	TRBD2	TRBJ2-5	TGTGCCAGCAGTTACAGGACTAGCGGGAGGTTGACAGAGACCCAGTACTTC	CASSYRTSGRLTETQYF
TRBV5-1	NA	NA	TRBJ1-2	TGCGCCAGCAGCTTGGAGGGGGGTAGCTACTATGGCTACACCTTC	CASSLEGGSYYGYTF
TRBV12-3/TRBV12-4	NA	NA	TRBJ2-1	TGTGCCAGCAGTTTGAGCAGATATGAGCAGTTCTTC	CASSLSRYEQFF
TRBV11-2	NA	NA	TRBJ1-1	TGTGCCAGCAGCTTCTCCAGGACTGAAGCTTTCTTT	CASSFSRTEAFF
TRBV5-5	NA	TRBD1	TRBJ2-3	TGTGCCAGCAGCTTGCGCACAGGGGGTAAGGATACGCAGTATTTT	CASSLRTGGKDTQYF
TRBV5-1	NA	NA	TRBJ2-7	TGCGCCAGCAGCTCCACGGGGGTGGCCTACGAGCAGTACTTC	CASSSTGVAYEQYF